These 16 T cell receptor beta chains share one sample of origin, sequenced in a study of blood T cell repertoires in COVID-19. Repertoires were generated with immunoSEQ multiplex PCR, while TCRdb's copy carries only in-frame clones and drops some. This table has hundreds of thousands of clones, 83% appearing once. Sequencing was carried out using PBMCs or T cells enriched from blood (not recorded which). These receptors were obtained from a woman between 35 and 50 years old who had been exposed to COVID-19.

V is TRBV5-5 and J is TRBJ1-2; 9 bases are a match to TRBD1. CDR1 is SGHKS, CDR2 YYEKEE, per germline (reference sequence). This CDR3 region has 14 residues. Trimming at V came to 3 bases and at J to 8 bases, leaving 8 bases not matched to a gene. Here the CDR3 reads CASSWIQGAHGYTF. CDR3 coding DNA: TGTGCCAGCAGCTGGATACAGGGGGCGCACGGCTACACCTTC.

The chain joins TRBV6-6 to TRBJ2-5; no clear D. The CDR3 runs 16 residues. V lost 6 bases and J 2 bases, leaving 19 bases between the germline ends. Germline assignment: CDR1 MNHNY and CDR2 SVGAGI (reference sequence). As DNA, the CDR3 is TGTGCCAGCAGCCGACGGGTCTCCGCTGGGCAAGAGACCCAGTACTTC. Its protein is CASSRRVSAGQETQYF.

The CDR3 loop is CASSPTSGGVQETQYF. CDR3 bases: TGTGCCAGCTCACCGACTAGCGGGGGGGTTCAAGAGACCCAGTACTTC. The chain has TRBV18 and TRBJ2-5, with 14 bases that match TRBD2. The J segment lost 2 bases and the V segment lost 3 bases, leaving 2 bases of the junction unmatched. CDR3 length equals 16 residues. Per germline, CDR1 KGHSH and CDR2 LQKENI.

This clone has more than one count but fewer than ten. This rearrangement joins TRBV7-6 to TRBJ2-7; 7 bases are a match to TRBD1. The CDR3 contains 13 residues. Looked up from germline, CDR1 is SGHVS and CDR2 is FNYEAQ. After removal of 4 bases from V and 2 bases from J, the junction contained 2 bases not matched to a gene. This CDR3 reads CASSWGQTYEQYF. CDR3 sequence (DNA): TGTGCCAGCAGCTGGGGACAGACCTACGAGCAGTACTTC. The entire variable domain, with the rest obtained from reference TRBV7-6 and TRBJ2-7, is as follows: GAGVSQSPRYKVTKRGQDVALRCDPISGHVSLYWYRQALGQGPEFLTYFNYEAQQDKSGLPNDRFSAERPEGSISTLTIQRTEQRDSAMYRCASSWGQTYEQYFGPGTRLTVT.

DNA for the CDR3: TGTGCCATCAGTCCCAGGGATTACCCACCCCTCCACTTT. The encoded protein is CAISPRDYPPLHF. This sequence joins TRBV10-3 and TRBJ1-6; possible D gene TRBD1, 5 bases. Between the trimmed V and J ends, which lost 5 bases and 11 bases, there was a span of 13 bases. Germline-derived CDR1 and CDR2 are ENHRY and SYGVKD. The CDR3 sequence is 13 residues long.

This chain joins TRBV5-6 and TRBJ1-1; D unclear. The CDR3 is 16 amino acids. Germline V gives CDR1 SGHDT, CDR2 YYEEEE. Trimming took off 1 base at V and 0 bases at J, with 13 bases between the two ends. The CDR3 loop reads CASSLFQVVVNTEAFF. CDR3 bases: TGTGCCAGCAGCTTGTTCCAGGTAGTGGTGAACACTGAAGCTTTCTTT.

This clone came up once. The CDR3 region is CASSPKWTGTYPYMNTEAFF. The CDR3 coding sequence is TGTGCCAGCAGTCCAAAATGGACAGGGACGTATCCTTACATGAACACTGAAGCTTTCTTT. The V and J genes are TRBV27 and TRBJ1-1; TRBD1 agrees at 8 bases. This CDR3 comprises 20 residues. Germline V lookup: CDR1 MNHEY, CDR2 SMNVEV (reference sequence). J lost 0 bases, V lost 5 bases, and 20 bases had no gene match.

This sequence joins TRBV7-2 and TRBJ2-1, with a weak D call TRBD2 (5 bases). Looked up from germline, CDR1 is SGHTA and CDR2 is FQGNSA. Trimming cost V 0 bases and J 4 bases, with 13 bases left between them. This CDR3 comprises 16 residues. DNA of the CDR3: TGTGCCAGCAGCTTAGCCGCGGGTCCGATTTACAATGAGCAGTTCTTC. It specifies CASSLAAGPIYNEQFF.

V is TRBV5-1 and J is TRBJ1-1; the match to TRBD1 covers 11 bases. V lost 5 bases and J lost 7; bases outside the gene matches: 16. Germline loops: CDR1 SGHRS, CDR2 YFSETQ. This CDR3 is 17 amino acids long. The DNA of the CDR3 is TGCGCCAGCAGACTTGGGACAGGGGGTACCCCGGACCTTGAAGCTTTCTTT. Translated: CASRLGTGGTPDLEAFF.

The chain joins TRBV5-6 to TRBJ1-1; possible D gene TRBD1, 6 bases. The ends were cut back, 2 bases at V and 1 base at J, with 9 bases in the middle. The CDR3 contains 14 residues. Per germline, CDR1 SGHDT and CDR2 YYEEEE. CDR3: CASSLLRGNTEAFF. The CDR3 DNA sequence: TGTGCCAGCAGCTTACTCAGGGGGAACACTGAAGCTTTCTTT.

For this clone: In the same sample, other DNA sequences code for this CDR3. V is TRBV12-3 or TRBV12-4 and J is TRBJ1-1; D is ambiguous. Trimming removed 3 bases at V and 5 bases at J, with 10 bases between. The CDR3 is 13 residues long. The CDR3 nucleotides are TGTGCCAGCAGTTTTGGCAGGCGAACTGAAGCTTTCTTT. It specifies CASSFGRRTEAFF.

This chain joins TRBV14 and TRBJ1-2; D gene ambiguous. CDR3 length: 14 amino acids. V lost 1 base to trimming and J lost 4 bases, with 10 bases between them. Germline assignment: CDR1 SGHDN and CDR2 FVKESK. Written as DNA, the CDR3 is TGTGCCAGCAGCCAAGGTACAGTCGTCTATGGCTACACCTTC. It specifies CASSQGTVVYGYTF.

J is TRBJ2-2 and V is TRBV7-6; the match to TRBD2 covers 16 bases. Germline assignment: CDR1 SGHVS and CDR2 FNYEAQ. The CDR3 totals 17 residues. V lost 3 bases, J lost 10 bases, and 8 bases stayed unmatched. The CDR3 here is CASSFMGTSGGAAELFF. The CDR3 nucleotides read TGTGCCAGCAGCTTTATGGGGACTAGCGGGGGGGCCGCGGAGCTGTTTTTT. Full variable domain (remainder filled in from reference TRBV7-6 and TRBJ2-2): GAGVSQSPRYKVTKRGQDVALRCDPISGHVSLYWYRQALGQGPEFLTYFNYEAQQDKSGLPNDRFSAERPEGSISTLTIQRTEQRDSAMYRCASSFMGTSGGAAELFFGEGSRLTVL.

This chain joins TRBV5-4 and TRBJ2-5, with 11 positions matching TRBD1. The trim removed 4 bases at V and 7 bases at J, leaving 12 bases unmatched. This CDR3 spans 16 amino acids. The germline V gene has CDR1 SGHNT and CDR2 YYREEE (reference sequence). The CDR3 DNA reads as TGTGCCAGCAGCCCTGGGGGACAGGGGGATTTGGGGACCCAGTACTTC. Its protein product is CASSPGGQGDLGTQYF.

The chain is built from TRBV19 and TRBJ1-6, with D uncertain. V lost 5 bases to trimming and J lost 6 bases, with 11 bases between them. The CDR3 spans 14 residues. CDR1 and CDR2 from the germline V gene are LNHDA and SQIVND (reference sequence). The CDR3, as DNA: TGTGCCAGTAGTGTCTCATGGAGTAATTCACCCCTCCACTTT. It specifies CASSVSWSNSPLHF.

The count of this clone is one. The J gene is TRBJ2-1, the V gene TRBV10-3; the D gene is possibly TRBD1 (6 bases). The CDR3 contains 13 residues. Germline V gene data show CDR1 as ENHRY and CDR2 as SYGVKD. Between the trimmed V and J ends, which lost 5 bases and 8 bases, there was a span of 13 bases. The DNA of the CDR3 is TGTGCCATCAGTCGGGCAGGGGAGCATGAGCAGTTCTTC. Translated: CAISRAGEHEQFF.